These 2 T cell receptor beta chains originate from one sample sequenced in a study of graft-versus-host responses after intestinal transplantation. These TCRs are of unknown antigen specificity. Libraries were prepared by immunoSEQ multiplex PCR; TCRdb keeps only in-frame clonotypes and omits some of them. The sample consists of 90,000 to 95,000 clones, 90% to 95% of them appearing once. The source material was unstimulated CD8+ T cells sorted from spleen or lymph node cells, sampled before intestinal transplant. The origin of the receptors is a human donor who received an intestinal transplant.

The chain couples TRBV15 to TRBJ2-7; D call uncertain. This CDR3 contains 13 residues. Germline values: CDR1 LNHNV, CDR2 YYDKDF (reference sequence). Trimming cost V 5 bases and J 4 bases, with 12 bases left between them. The CDR3 DNA reads TGTGCCACCAGCGGTGAAAACAGTTACGAGCAGTACTTC. Translated: CATSGENSYEQYF.

The DNA of the CDR3 is TGCGCCAGCAGCCTCCCCTTGAGGCTAGCGGGAGAGGGCGGGGAGCTGTTTTTT. Amino acid sequence: CASSLPLRLAGEGGELFF. V usage is TRBV5-1 and J usage is TRBJ2-2, with TRBD2 identical over 10 bases. Losses at the gene ends were 4 bases for V and 7 bases for J; bases not matched to a gene: 16. The CDR3 is 18 residues long. Looked up from germline, CDR1 is SGHRS and CDR2 is YFSETQ. The variable domain in full, completed from reference TRBV5-1 and TRBJ2-2, reads KAGVTQTPRYLIKTRGQQVTLSCSPISGHRSVSWYQQTPGQGLQFLFEYFSETQRNKGNFPGRFSGRQFSNSRSEMNVSTLELGDSALYLCASSLPLRLAGEGGELFFGEGSRLTVL.